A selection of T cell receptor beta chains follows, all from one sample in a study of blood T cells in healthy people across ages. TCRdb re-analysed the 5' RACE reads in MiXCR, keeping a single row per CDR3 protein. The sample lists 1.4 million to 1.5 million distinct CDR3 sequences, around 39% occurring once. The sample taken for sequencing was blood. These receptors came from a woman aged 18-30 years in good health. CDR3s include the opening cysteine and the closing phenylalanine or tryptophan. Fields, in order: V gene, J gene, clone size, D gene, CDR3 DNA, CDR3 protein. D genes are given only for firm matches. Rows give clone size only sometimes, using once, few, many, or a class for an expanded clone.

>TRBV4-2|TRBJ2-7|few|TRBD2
TGTGCCAGCAGCCGCACACTTCTAGCGGGACCGCCCTACGAGCAGTACTTC
CASSRTLLAGPPYEQYF
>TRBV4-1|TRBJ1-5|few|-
TGCGCCAGCAGCCCAGAGGGGGGCGGCAATCAGCCCCAGCATTTT
CASSPEGGGNQPQHF
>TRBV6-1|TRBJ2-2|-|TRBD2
TGTGCCAGCAGTGCTAGCGGGAGTAAGAGCGGGGAGCTGTTTTTT
CASSASGSKSGELFF
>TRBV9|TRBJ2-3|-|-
TGTGCCAGCAGAGGCGGTGGGTACCCGCAGTATTTT
CASRGGGYPQYF
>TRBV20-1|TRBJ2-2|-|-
TGCAGTGCTAGGGGGACAAACACCGGGGAGCTGTTTTTT
CSARGTNTGELFF
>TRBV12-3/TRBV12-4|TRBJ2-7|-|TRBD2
TGTGCCAGCAGTCGAGCGGGGGACTCCTACGAGCAGTACTTC
CASSRAGDSYEQYF
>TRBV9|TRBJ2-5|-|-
TGTGCCAGCGGAGGGGGAGGGGTAGCTGCGAAAGAGACCCAGTACTTC
CASGGGGVAAKETQYF
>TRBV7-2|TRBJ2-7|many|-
TGTGCCAGCAGCCCCTCTTCCCAAGTCTACGAGCAGTACTTC
CASSPSSQVYEQYF
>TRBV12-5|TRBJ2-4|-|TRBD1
TGTGCTAGTGGCCAGCAGGCCTATGGGGACAGGGAGAACATTCAGTACTTC
CASGQQAYGDRENIQYF
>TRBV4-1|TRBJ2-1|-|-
TGCGCCAGCAGCCAAGAAGAGGACGTTGAGACCCAGTTCTTC
CASSQEEDVETQFF
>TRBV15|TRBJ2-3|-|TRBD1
TGTGCCACCAGGACAGGGGTTTTAGATACGCAGTATTTT
CATRTGVLDTQYF
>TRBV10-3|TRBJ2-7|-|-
TGTGCCATCAGTGACCTCATTGAGCAGTACTTC
CAISDLIEQYF
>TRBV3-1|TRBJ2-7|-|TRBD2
TGTGCCAGCAGCCTATCCGGGACTAGCGGAGGGACGGGGTACGAGCAGTACTTC
CASSLSGTSGGTGYEQYF
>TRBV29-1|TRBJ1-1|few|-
TGCAGCGTTGAAAAGGCTGGAGGCACTGAAGCTTTCTTT
CSVEKAGGTEAFF
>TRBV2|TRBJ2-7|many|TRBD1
TGTGCCAGCAGACCGGGACAGGGATACGAGCAGTACTTC
CASRPGQGYEQYF
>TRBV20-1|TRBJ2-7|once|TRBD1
TGCAGTGCTTGCCCGGGACAGGGCTCCTACGAGCAGTACTTC
CSACPGQGSYEQYF
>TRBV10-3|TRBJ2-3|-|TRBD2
TGTGCCATCAGTGAGTCGGGACTAGCGGGACTCACGCAGTATTTT
CAISESGLAGLTQYF
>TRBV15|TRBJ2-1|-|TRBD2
TGTGCCACCAGCAGAGGACGAGCGGGGTACAATGAGCAGTTCTTC
CATSRGRAGYNEQFF
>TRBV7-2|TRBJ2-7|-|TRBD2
TGTGCCAGCAGCTTAGAGGCGGGAGAGTTCTCCTACGAGCAGTACTTC
CASSLEAGEFSYEQYF
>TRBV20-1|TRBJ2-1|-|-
TGCAGTGCGAGTCCACGTGGGAGCGAGCAGTTCTTC
CSASPRGSEQFF
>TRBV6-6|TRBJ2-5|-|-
TGTGCCAGCACTCCCGGGCCTTCCCAAGAGACCCAGTACTTC
CASTPGPSQETQYF
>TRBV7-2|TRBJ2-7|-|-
TGTGCCAGCAGCGCCCAGATTGGCGGGGGCCTGTACGAGCAGTACTTC
CASSAQIGGGLYEQYF
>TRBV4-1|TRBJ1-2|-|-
TGCGCCAGCAGCCACGCGTTTTCGAGCTATGGCTACACCTTC
CASSHAFSSYGYTF
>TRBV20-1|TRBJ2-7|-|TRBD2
TGCAGTGCTAGTGGACTTAGCGGGAGGGTCGTCCACGAGCAGTACTTC
CSASGLSGRVVHEQYF
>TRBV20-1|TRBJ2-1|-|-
TGCAGTGCTCCCCGACCCGGCTCCTACAATGAGCAGTTCTTC
CSAPRPGSYNEQFF
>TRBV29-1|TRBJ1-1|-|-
TGCAGCGTGGCAGGGTTGGACACTGAAGCTTTCTTT
CSVAGLDTEAFF
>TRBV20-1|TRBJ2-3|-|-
TGCAGTGCCCCCCCCGCGGCTAGCGGCACAGATACGCAGTATTTT
CSAPPAASGTDTQYF
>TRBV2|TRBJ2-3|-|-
TGTGCCAGCACCCAAGGGGTGGGAGCCGGGCTATATGGGACGCAGTATTTT
CASTQGVGAGLYGTQYF
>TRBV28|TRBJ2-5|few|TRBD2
TGTGCCAGCAGTTTAACGGGACTAAGGCGAGAGACCCAGTACTTC
CASSLTGLRRETQYF
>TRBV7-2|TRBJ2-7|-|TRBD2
TGTGCCAGCAGCACAAAAGCGGGAAAAACCCCACGCGAGCAGTACTTC
CASSTKAGKTPREQYF
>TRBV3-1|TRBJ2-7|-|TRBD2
TGTGCCAGCAGCCAAAACCCCTTCAGACTAGCGGAGACCTACGAGCAGTACTTC
CASSQNPFRLAETYEQYF
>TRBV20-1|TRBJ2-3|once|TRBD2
TGCAGTGCTATTCGGACTAGCGGTCACACAGATACGCAGTATTTT
CSAIRTSGHTDTQYF
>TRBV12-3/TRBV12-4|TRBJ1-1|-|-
TGTGCCAGCAGCCGAACATTGCCCGGCACTGAAGCTTTCTTT
CASSRTLPGTEAFF
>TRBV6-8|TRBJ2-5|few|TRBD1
TGTGCCAGCAGCTCTTCCAGGGGGCGCCTGGAGACCCAGTACTTC
CASSSSRGRLETQYF
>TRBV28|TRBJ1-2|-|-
TGTGCCAGCAGTTACCCATTCTATAACTATGGCTACACCTTC
CASSYPFYNYGYTF
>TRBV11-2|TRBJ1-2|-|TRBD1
TGTGCCAGCAGCTTAGCTCAGGGGGTTTGGTATGGCTACACCTTC
CASSLAQGVWYGYTF
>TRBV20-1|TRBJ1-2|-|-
TGCAGTGCCCAGCGGGACGGTAACTATGGCTACACCTTC
CSAQRDGNYGYTF
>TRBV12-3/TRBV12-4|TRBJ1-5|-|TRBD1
TGTGCCAGCAGTCAGGCGGGGACAGGGGGCAATCAGCCCCAGCATTTT
CASSQAGTGGNQPQHF
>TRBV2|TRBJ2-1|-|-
TGTGCCAGCAGTCGGACAGCCGGTTCTCTCTACAATGAGCAGTTCTTC
CASSRTAGSLYNEQFF
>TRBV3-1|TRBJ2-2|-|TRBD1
TGTGCCAGCAGCCGGGGACAGGGCCCGAACACCGGGGAGCTGTTTTTT
CASSRGQGPNTGELFF
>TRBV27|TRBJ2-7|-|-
TGTGCCAGCAGCCTTACCGGACCCCCCCGAACCCCCTCCTACGAGCAGTACTTC
CASSLTGPPRTPSYEQYF
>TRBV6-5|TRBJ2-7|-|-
TGTGCCAGCAGTTACTCTTGGGACGGGGCCTACGAGCAGTACTTC
CASSYSWDGAYEQYF
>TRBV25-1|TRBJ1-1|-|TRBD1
TGTGCCAGCAGTGAATATTTCGACAGGGCGGCTGAAGCTTTCTTT
CASSEYFDRAAEAFF
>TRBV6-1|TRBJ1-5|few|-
TGTGCCAGCAGTGAGCGAATAGTGGGAGGAAATCAGCCCCAGCATTTT
CASSERIVGGNQPQHF
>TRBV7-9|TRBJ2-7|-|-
TGTGCCAGCAGCCCCACTGGTCGCTACGAGCAGTACTTC
CASSPTGRYEQYF
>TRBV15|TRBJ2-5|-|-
TGTGCCACTTGGAGCGGAACGTACCAAGAGACCCAGTACTTC
CATWSGTYQETQYF
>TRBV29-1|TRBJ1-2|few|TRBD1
TGCAGCGTCTCCCAGGGGGTCGACTATGGCTACACCTTC
CSVSQGVDYGYTF
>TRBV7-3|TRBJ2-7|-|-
TGTGCCAGCAGCTTGCAGGGACGGCCCCTCTACGAGCAGTACTTC
CASSLQGRPLYEQYF
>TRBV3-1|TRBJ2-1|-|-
TGTGCCAGCAGGTCTCTTCTCGCCTCTGGGAATGAGCAGTTCTTC
CASRSLLASGNEQFF
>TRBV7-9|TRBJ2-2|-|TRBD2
TGTGCCAGCAGCTCAGGACTAGCGGGGTTGGCCGGGGAGCTGTTTTTT
CASSSGLAGLAGELFF
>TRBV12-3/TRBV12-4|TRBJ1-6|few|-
TGTGCCAGCAGTTTAGCGGGTGGGGCAGATAATTCACCCCTCCACTTT
CASSLAGGADNSPLHF